The 4 T cell receptor beta chains listed next were all sequenced from one sample in a study of T-cell reconstitution after alpha-beta-depleted transplantation in children. TCRbeta library preparation incorporated unique molecular identifiers. TCRdb reanalysed the PCR reads using MiXCR and keeps one entry per CDR3 protein. The sample yields about 460,000 distinct CDR3 sequences, approximately 12% seen once. The sample consisted of PBMCs from the stem cell graft donor, taken from the stem cell graft. These receptors were collected from a human donor who donated a stem cell graft to a child with combined immunodeficiency.

This CDR3 is CAISEREGNEQYF. CDR3 DNA sequence: TGTGCCATCTCCGAGCGGGAGGGCAACGAGCAGTACTTC. The chain employs TRBV10-3 and TRBJ2-7; 10 bases align to TRBD2. The CDR3 covers 13 residues. V shed 8 bases and J 5 bases; nucleotides not matched to a gene: 6. The germline V gene encodes CDR1 ENHRY and CDR2 SYGVKD.

This clonotype came up a few times. This chain uses TRBV20-1 with TRBJ2-5; D is perhaps TRBD1 (6 bases). CDR1 is DFQATT and CDR2 is SNEGSKA in the germline V gene (reference sequence). The CDR3 length is 16 residues. V was cut by 2 bases and J by 7 bases, with 23 bases left in between. The CDR3 DNA reads as TGCAGTGCTAGACCCGACCCCCTTGACAGGATCGGGACCCAGTACTTC. Translating it yields CSARPDPLDRIGTQYF.

This clonotype showed up many times. The chain employs TRBV6-2 or TRBV6-3 and TRBJ2-1, with 8 bases aligning to TRBD2. The CDR3 sequence is 15 residues long. Germline V gene data show CDR1 as MNHEY and CDR2 as SVGEGT. The V segment lost 4 bases and the J segment 16 bases; nucleotides outside the gene matches: 18. This CDR3 reads CASSSPRVAGISAFF. In DNA form, the CDR3 reads TGTGCCAGCAGTTCCCCCAGGGTAGCGGGAATTTCTGCTTTCTTC.

CDR3 region: CASSHAGTGVIRYEQYF. CDR3 in DNA: TGCGCCAGCAGCCATGCCGGGACAGGAGTTATCCGCTACGAGCAGTACTTC. This chain links TRBV4-1 with TRBJ2-7; TRBD1 aligns across 8 bases. Per germline, CDR1 MGHRA and CDR2 YSYEKL. V was clipped by 3 bases and J by 3 bases; unmatched bases: 13. There are 17 residues in the CDR3.